The 14 T cell receptor beta chains in this list originate from one sample, sequenced in a study of control samples from healthy donors and cancer patients. The table came from immunoSEQ multiplex PCR; TCRdb's copy has only in-frame clones and leaves some out. The sample carries approximately 190,000 clones, roughly nine tenths recorded once. Sequencing used blood. These receptors came from a man aged 25-45 years in good health.

The chain has TRBV6-5 and TRBJ2-7; 9 positions agree with TRBD1. CDR1 and CDR2 from the germline V gene are MNHEY and SVGAGI. Unmatched junction bases numbered 5, after V lost 5 bases and J lost 6 bases. This CDR3 has 13 amino acids. The CDR3 protein is CASSPGQGFEQYF. The CDR3 nucleotides read TGTGCCAGCAGTCCGGGACAGGGATTCGAGCAGTACTTC.

The chain links TRBV29-1 to TRBJ2-3; D is uncertain. Trimming removed 2 bases at V and 7 bases at J, with 7 bases between. CDR1 SQVTM and CDR2 ANQGSEA come from the germline V gene. The CDR3 totals 11 residues. CDR3 nucleotides: TGCAGCGTTGAATATGTGAATACGCAGTATTTT. It encodes CSVEYVNTQYF.

The chain couples TRBV7-6 to TRBJ2-3; D not resolved. The CDR3 loop spans 15 amino acids. The V end was cut by 1 base, the J end by 2 bases, with 10 bases between. Germline V gene lookup returns CDR1 SGHVS and CDR2 FNYEAQ. The CDR3 loop is CASSLEGSPTDTQYF. CDR3 DNA sequence: TGTGCCAGCAGCTTAGAGGGCAGTCCCACAGATACGCAGTATTTT.

V usage is TRBV7-9 and J usage is TRBJ2-3; TRBD2 matches 7 bases. This CDR3 is built from 15 residues. Germline V gene data show CDR1 as SEHNR and CDR2 as FQNEAQ (reference sequence). J gave up 6 bases and V 3 bases, and 9 bases lay outside the gene matches. CDR3 sequence: CASSFTPSGGDTQYF. In DNA form, the CDR3 reads TGTGCCAGCAGCTTTACCCCTAGCGGTGGTGATACGCAGTATTTT.

In its sample, this clone was seen once. V usage is TRBV10-3 and J usage is TRBJ1-3; D call uncertain. V was trimmed by 2 bases and J by 0 bases, leaving 23 bases between them. The CDR3 contains 20 residues. The V gene's germline CDR1 is ENHRY and CDR2 SYGVKD. In nucleotides, the CDR3 is TGTGCCATCAGTGAGCCAATATTCAGGCGCGGAATTAGCTCTGGAAACACCATATATTTT. It codes for CAISEPIFRRGISSGNTIYF.

The chain joins TRBV5-1 to TRBJ1-1; maybe TRBD1 (6 bases). Trimming cost V 4 bases and J 7 bases, with 14 bases left between them. Looked up from germline, CDR1 is SGHRS and CDR2 is YFSETQ. The CDR3 contains 13 residues. The CDR3 here is CASSPWTDGEAFF. CDR3 bases: TGCGCCAGCAGCCCCTGGACAGACGGTGAAGCTTTCTTT. The full variable domain, completed using reference TRBV5-1 and TRBJ1-1, is KAGVTQTPRYLIKTRGQQVTLSCSPISGHRSVSWYQQTPGQGLQFLFEYFSETQRNKGNFPGRFSGRQFSNSRSEMNVSTLELGDSALYLCASSPWTDGEAFFGQGTRLTVV.

CDR3 region: CASSVSETRAGELFF. In nucleotides, the CDR3 is TGTGCCAGCAGCGTATCTGAAACGAGGGCCGGGGAGCTGTTTTTT. This chain uses TRBV5-5 with TRBJ2-2, with TRBD2 as a possible D gene (5 bases). CDR1 and CDR2 from the germline V gene are SGHKS and YYEKEE (reference sequence). The CDR3 sequence is 15 residues long. Trimming removed 4 bases from V and 6 bases from J, with 16 bases in between.

The CDR3: CASSPLGTGNTIYF. In DNA, the CDR3 is TGTGCCAGCAGCCCTTTGGGGACTGGAAACACCATATATTTT. The chain links TRBV27 to TRBJ1-3, with D hard to call. The germline V gene encodes CDR1 MNHEY and CDR2 SMNVEV (reference sequence). The length of the CDR3 is 14 residues. With 6 bases removed from V and 2 bases from J, the gap between germline ends came to 11 bases.

This chain joins TRBV2 and TRBJ1-3, with 7 nucleotides matching TRBD1. The CDR3 has 15 residues. Germline loops: CDR1 SNHLY, CDR2 FYNNEI. With V trimmed by 7 bases and J by 4 bases, 10 bases remained unmatched. The CDR3 coding sequence is TGTGCCAGCACCCGACAGGGAGTCTCCGGAAACACCATATATTTT. This codes for CASTRQGVSGNTIYF.

The chain couples TRBV11-2 to TRBJ1-2; possible D gene TRBD1, 6 bases. Trimming stripped 3 bases from V and 7 bases from J, with 15 bases between. Per the germline V gene, CDR1 is SGHAT and CDR2 is FQNNGV. CDR3 size: 14 residues. The CDR3 loop is CASSLGGNWRGYTF. CDR3 coding DNA: TGTGCCAGCAGCTTGGGGGGCAACTGGCGTGGCTACACCTTC.

J is TRBJ2-4 and V is TRBV15; the D gene could be TRBD1 or TRBD2 (5 bases each). V lost 8 bases, J lost 4 bases, and 15 bases lay in between. CDR1 and CDR2 (germline): LNHNV, YYDKDF (reference sequence). The CDR3 contains 14 residues. CDR3 bases: TGTGCCACCGCCTCTAGCTGGGGGAAAAACATTCAGTACTTC. Protein: CATASSWGKNIQYF.

This sequence joins TRBV30 and TRBJ2-7, with D unresolved. CDR1 is GTSNPN, CDR2 SVGIG, per germline (reference sequence). This CDR3 comprises 14 residues. V was cut by 0 bases and J by 3 bases, with 12 bases left in between. The CDR3: CAWSVPYRGYEQYF. CDR3 nucleotides: TGTGCCTGGAGTGTACCATACAGAGGCTACGAGCAGTACTTC.

CDR3 residues: CSVVAPRGANVLTF. DNA for the CDR3: TGCAGCGTTGTTGCCCCCCGGGGGGCCAACGTCCTGACTTTC. The chain combines TRBV29-1 with TRBJ2-6; D remains ambiguous. The CDR3 has 14 amino acids. V lost 4 bases to trimming and J lost 4 bases, with 11 bases between them. The germline V gene has CDR1 SQVTM and CDR2 ANQGSEA.

As for this clone: Relative to the germline gene, one junction end is altered; a read error may explain this. The genes are TRBV11-2 and TRBJ2-7; D is unresolved. This CDR3 has 12 residues. The V gene's germline CDR1 is SGHAT and CDR2 FQNNGV. This CDR3 reads CTSSLEYYEQYF. CDR3 DNA sequence: TGTACCAGCAGCTTAGAGTATTACGAGCAGTACTTC.